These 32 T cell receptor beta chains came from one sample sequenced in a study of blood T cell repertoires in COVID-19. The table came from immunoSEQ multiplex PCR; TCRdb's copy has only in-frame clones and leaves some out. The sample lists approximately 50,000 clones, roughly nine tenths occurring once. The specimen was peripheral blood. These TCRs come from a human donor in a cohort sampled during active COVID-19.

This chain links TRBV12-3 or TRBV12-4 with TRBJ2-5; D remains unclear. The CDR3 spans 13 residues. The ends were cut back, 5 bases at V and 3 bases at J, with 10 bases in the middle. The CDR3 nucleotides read TGTGCCAGCAGTACTCTCAGGAAAGAGACCCAGTACTTC. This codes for CASSTLRKETQYF.

The CDR3 nucleotides are TGTGCCAGCAGCTTAGGACCTAGGGAGACCCAGTACTTC. This codes for CASSLGPRETQYF. The chain recombines TRBV7-9 with TRBJ2-5; unclear D gene. Germline V gene sequence: CDR1 SEHNR, CDR2 FQNEAQ (reference sequence). CDR3 length: 13 amino acids. V was shortened by 1 base and J by 5 bases, with 8 bases between the two germline ends.

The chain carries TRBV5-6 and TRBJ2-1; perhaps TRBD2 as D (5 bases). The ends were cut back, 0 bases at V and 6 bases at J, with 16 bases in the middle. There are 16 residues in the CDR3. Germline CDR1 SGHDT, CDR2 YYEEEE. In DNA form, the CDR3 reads TGTGCCAGCAGCTTGGCCTGGCTCAAACGGGGCAATGAGCAGTTCTTC. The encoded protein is CASSLAWLKRGNEQFF.

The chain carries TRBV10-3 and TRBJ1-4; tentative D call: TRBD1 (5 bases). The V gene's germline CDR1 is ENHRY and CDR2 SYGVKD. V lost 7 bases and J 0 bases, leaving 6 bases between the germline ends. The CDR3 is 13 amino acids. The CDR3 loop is CAITGSTNEKLFF. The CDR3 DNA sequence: TGTGCCATCACAGGGTCAACTAATGAAAAACTGTTTTTT.

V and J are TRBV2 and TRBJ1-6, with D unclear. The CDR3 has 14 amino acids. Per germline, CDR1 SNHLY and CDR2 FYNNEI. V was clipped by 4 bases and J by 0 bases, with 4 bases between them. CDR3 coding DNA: TGTGCCAGCAGTGGGGCCTCCTATAATTCACCCCTCCACTTT. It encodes CASSGASYNSPLHF. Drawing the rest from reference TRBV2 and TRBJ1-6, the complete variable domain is EPEVTQTPSHQVTQMGQEVILRCVPISNHLYFYWYRQILGQKVEFLVSFYNNEISEKSEIFDDQFSVERPDGSNFTLKIRSTKLEDSAMYFCASSGASYNSPLHFGNGTRLTVT.

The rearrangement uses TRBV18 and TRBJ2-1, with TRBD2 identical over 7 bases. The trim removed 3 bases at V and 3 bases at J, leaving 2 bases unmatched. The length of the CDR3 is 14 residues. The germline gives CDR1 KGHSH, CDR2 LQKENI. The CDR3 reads CASSPPSGYNEQFF. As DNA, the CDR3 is TGTGCCAGCTCACCCCCTAGCGGCTACAATGAGCAGTTCTTC.

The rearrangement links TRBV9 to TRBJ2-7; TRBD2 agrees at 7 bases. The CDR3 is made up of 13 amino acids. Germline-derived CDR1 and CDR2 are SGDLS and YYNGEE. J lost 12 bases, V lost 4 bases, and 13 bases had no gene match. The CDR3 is CASSPSAGDGLYF. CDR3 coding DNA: TGTGCCAGCAGCCCCTCGGCGGGAGATGGTTTGTACTTC.

This chain's CDR3 is CASSHAPQGQGGNEQFF. Here the CDR3 DNA reads TGCGCCAGCAGCCACGCTCCCCAGGGACAGGGGGGCAATGAGCAGTTCTTC. The chain combines TRBV4-3 with TRBJ2-1, with 11 bases matching TRBD1. The V gene's germline CDR1 is LGHNA and CDR2 YSLEER. The ends lost 3 bases at V and 6 bases at J; junction bases unmatched: 10. The CDR3 covers 17 residues.

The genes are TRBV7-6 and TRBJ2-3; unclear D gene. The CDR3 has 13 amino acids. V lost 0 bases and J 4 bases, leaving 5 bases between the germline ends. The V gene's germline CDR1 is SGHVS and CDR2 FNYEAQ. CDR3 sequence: CASSLALSDTQYF. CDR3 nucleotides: TGTGCCAGCAGCTTAGCCCTGTCAGATACGCAGTATTTT.

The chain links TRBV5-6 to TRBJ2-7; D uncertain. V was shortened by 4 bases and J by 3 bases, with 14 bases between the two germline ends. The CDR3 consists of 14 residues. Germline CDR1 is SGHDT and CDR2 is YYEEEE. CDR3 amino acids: CASSPGRLGYEQYV. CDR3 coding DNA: TGTGCCAGCAGCCCGGGTCGTCTAGGCTACGAGCAGTACGTC.

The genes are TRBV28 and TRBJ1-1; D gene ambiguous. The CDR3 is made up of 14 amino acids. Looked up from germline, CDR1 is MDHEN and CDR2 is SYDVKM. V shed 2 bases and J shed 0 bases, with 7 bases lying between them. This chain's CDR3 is CASSLRQMNTEAFF. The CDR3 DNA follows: TGTGCCAGCAGTTTACGTCAGATGAACACTGAAGCTTTCTTT.

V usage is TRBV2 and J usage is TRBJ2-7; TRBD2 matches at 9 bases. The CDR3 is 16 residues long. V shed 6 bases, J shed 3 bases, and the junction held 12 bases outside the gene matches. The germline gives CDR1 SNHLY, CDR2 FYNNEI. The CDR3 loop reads CASRGVVAGEGYEQYF. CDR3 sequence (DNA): TGTGCCAGCAGGGGGGTGGTAGCGGGAGAGGGCTACGAGCAGTACTTC.

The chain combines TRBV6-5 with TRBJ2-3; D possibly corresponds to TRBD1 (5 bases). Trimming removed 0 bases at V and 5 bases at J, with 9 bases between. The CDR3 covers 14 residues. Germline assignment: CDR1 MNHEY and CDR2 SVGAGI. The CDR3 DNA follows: TGTGCCAGCAGTTACTCGAAAGGGGAAGATACGCAGTATTTT. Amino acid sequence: CASSYSKGEDTQYF.

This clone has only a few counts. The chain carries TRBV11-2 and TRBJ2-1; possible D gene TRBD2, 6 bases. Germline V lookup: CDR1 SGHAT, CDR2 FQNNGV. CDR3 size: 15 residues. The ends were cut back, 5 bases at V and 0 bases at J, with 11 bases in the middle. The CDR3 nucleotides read TGTGCCAGCAGCCGGGAGTTCAGCTCCTACAATGAGCAGTTCTTC. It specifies CASSREFSSYNEQFF.

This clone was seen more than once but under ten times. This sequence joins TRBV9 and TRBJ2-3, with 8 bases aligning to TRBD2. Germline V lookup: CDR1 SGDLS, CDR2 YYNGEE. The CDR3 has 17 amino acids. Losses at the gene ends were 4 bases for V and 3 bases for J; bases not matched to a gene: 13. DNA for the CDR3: TGTGCCAGCAGCCCCCCGACTCGGGGGGGCTGGACAGATACGCAGTATTTT. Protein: CASSPPTRGGWTDTQYF.

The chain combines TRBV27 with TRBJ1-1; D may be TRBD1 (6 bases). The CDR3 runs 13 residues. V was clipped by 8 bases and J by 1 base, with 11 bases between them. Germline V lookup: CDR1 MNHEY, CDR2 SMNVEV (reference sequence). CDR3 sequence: CASAGGPNTEAFF. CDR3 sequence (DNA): TGTGCCAGCGCGGGGGGGCCGAACACTGAAGCTTTCTTT.

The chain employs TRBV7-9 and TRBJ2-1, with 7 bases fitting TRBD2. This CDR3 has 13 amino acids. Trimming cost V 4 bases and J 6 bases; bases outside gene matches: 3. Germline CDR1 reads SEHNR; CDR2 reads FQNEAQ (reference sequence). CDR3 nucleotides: TGTGCCAGCAGCTACGGACTAGTCAATGAGCAGTTCTTC. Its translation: CASSYGLVNEQFF.

CDR3 sequence: CASSYSIDSQRRNIQYF. The CDR3 DNA reads TGTGCCAGCAGTTACTCGATAGACTCCCAACGGCGAAACATTCAGTACTTC. The J gene is TRBJ2-4, the V gene TRBV6-2 or TRBV6-3, with D unresolved. V was trimmed by 0 bases and J by 6 bases, leaving 18 bases between them. The germline V gene has CDR1 MNHEY and CDR2 SVGEGT. There are 17 residues in the CDR3.

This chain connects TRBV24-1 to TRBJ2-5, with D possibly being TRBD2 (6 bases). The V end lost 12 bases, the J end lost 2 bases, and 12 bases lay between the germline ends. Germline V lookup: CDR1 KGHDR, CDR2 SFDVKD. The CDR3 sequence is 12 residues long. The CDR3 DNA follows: TGTGCCCCCACCGGGACTCAAGAGACCCAGTACTTC. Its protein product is CAPTGTQETQYF.

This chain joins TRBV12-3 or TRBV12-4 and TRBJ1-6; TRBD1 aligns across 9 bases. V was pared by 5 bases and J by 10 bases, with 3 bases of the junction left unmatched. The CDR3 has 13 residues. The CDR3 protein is CASSQDRGSPLHF. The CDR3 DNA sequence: TGTGCCAGCAGTCAGGACAGGGGATCACCCCTCCACTTT.

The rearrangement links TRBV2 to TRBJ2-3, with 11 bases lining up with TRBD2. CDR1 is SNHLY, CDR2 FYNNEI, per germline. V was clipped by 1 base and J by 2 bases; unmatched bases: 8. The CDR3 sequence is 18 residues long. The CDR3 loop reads CASSEVSGRALDTDTQYF. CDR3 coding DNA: TGTGCCAGCAGTGAAGTTAGCGGGAGGGCTTTGGACACAGATACGCAGTATTTT.

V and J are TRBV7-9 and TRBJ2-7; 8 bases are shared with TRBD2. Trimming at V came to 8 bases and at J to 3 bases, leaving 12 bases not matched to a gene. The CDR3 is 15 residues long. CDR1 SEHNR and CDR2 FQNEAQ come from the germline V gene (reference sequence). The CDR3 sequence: CASSSSTGGGYEQYF. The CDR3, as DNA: TGTGCCAGCTCCAGTTCGACGGGAGGGGGCTACGAGCAGTACTTC.

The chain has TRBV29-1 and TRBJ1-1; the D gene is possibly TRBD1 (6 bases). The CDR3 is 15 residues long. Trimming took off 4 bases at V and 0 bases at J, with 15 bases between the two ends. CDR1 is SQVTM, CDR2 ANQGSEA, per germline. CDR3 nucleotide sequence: TGCAGCGTTGGTTGGGGGCTCCGTGTGAACACTGAAGCTTTCTTT. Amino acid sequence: CSVGWGLRVNTEAFF.

This CDR3 is CATSRDPSSGPLQRSYEQYF. The CDR3 nucleotides read TGTGCCACCAGCAGAGATCCTTCTAGCGGGCCCCTCCAACGCTCCTACGAGCAGTACTTC. The chain couples TRBV15 to TRBJ2-7; 8 bases are shared with TRBD2. Unmatched junction bases numbered 16, after V lost 0 bases and J lost 0 bases. CDR1 is LNHNV and CDR2 is YYDKDF in the germline V gene (reference sequence). The length of the CDR3 is 20 residues.

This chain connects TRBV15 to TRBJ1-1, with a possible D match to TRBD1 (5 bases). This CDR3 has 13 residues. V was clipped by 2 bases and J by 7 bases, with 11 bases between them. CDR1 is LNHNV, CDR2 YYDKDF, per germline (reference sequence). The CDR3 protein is CATSRTGHGEAFF. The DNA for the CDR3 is TGTGCCACCAGCAGAACAGGTCACGGTGAAGCTTTCTTT. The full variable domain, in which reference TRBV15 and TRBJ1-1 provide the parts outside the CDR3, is DAMVIQNPRYQVTQFGKPVTLSCSQTLNHNVMYWYQQKSSQAPKLLFHYYDKDFNNEADTPDNFQSRRPNTSFCFLDIRSPGLGDTAMYLCATSRTGHGEAFFGQGTRLTVV.

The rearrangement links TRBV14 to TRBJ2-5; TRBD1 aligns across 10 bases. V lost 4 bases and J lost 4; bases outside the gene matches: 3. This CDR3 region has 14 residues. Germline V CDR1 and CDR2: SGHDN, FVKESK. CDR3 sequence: CASSPRTGGETQYF. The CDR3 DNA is TGTGCCAGCAGCCCGAGGACAGGGGGAGAGACCCAGTACTTC.

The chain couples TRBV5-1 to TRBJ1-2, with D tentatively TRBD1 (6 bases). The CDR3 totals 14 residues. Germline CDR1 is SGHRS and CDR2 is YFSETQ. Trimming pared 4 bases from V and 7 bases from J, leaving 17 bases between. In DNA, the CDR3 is TGCGCCAGCAGCCAGAATACAGGGATCGGTGGCTACACCTTC. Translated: CASSQNTGIGGYTF.

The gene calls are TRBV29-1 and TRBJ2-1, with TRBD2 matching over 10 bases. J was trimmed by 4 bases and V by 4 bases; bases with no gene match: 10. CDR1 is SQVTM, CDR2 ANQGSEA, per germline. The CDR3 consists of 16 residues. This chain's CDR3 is CSVGGLANLGYNEQFF. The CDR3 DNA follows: TGCAGCGTTGGGGGACTAGCGAACCTTGGTTACAATGAGCAGTTCTTC.

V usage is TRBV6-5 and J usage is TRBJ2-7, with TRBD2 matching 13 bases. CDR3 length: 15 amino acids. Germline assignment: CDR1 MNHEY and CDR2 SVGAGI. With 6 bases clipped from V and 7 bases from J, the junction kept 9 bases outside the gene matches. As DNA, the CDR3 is TGTGCCAGCAGAAAACTAGCGGGAGGGCCGGGAGAGCAGTACTTC. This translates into CASRKLAGGPGEQYF.

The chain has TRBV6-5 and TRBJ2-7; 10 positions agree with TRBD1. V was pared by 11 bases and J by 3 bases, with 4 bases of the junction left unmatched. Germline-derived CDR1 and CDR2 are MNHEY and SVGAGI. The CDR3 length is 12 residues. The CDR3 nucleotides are TGTGCCTTCTGGACAGGGGGCTACGAGCAGTACTTC. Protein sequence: CAFWTGGYEQYF.

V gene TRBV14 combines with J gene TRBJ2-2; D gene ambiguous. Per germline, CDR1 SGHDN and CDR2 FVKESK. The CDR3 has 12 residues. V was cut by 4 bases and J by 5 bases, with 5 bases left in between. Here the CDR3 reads CASSRLTGELFF. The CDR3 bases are TGTGCCAGCAGCCGTCTTACCGGGGAGCTGTTTTTT.

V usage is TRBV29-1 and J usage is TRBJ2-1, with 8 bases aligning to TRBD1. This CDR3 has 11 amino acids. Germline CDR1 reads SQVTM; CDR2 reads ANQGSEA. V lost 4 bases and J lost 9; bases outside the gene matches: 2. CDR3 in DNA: TGCAGCGTTGGGACAGGGTTTGAGCAGTTCTTC. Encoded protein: CSVGTGFEQFF.